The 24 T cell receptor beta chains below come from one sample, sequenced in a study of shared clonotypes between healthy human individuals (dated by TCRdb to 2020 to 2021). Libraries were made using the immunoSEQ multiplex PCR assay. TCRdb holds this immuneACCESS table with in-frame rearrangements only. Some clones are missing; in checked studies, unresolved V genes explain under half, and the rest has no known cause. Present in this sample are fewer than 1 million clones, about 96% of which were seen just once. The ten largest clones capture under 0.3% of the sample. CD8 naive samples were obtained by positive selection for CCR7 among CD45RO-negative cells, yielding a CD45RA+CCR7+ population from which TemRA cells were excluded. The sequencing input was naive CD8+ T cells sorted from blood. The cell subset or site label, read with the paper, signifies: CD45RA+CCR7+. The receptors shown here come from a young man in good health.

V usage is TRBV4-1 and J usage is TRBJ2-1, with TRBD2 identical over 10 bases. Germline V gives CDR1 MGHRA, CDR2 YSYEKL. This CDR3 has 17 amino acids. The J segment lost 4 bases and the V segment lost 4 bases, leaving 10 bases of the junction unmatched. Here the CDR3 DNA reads TGCGCCAGCAGCCGCCTTTTTCCAGCGGGGGGGTACAATGAGCAGTTCTTC. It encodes CASSRLFPAGGYNEQFF.

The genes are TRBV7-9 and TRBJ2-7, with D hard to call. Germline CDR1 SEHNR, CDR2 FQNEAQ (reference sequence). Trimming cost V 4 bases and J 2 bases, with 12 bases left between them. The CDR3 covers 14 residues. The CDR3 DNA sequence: TGTGCCAGCAGCTCTCCCGGTAAAACCTACGAGCAGTACTTC. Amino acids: CASSSPGKTYEQYF.

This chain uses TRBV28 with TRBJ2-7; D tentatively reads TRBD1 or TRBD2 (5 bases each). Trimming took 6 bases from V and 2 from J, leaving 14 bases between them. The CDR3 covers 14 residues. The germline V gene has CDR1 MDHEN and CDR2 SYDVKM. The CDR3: CASRGTSRTYEQYF. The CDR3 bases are TGTGCCAGCAGAGGGACCTCAAGGACCTACGAGCAGTACTTC.

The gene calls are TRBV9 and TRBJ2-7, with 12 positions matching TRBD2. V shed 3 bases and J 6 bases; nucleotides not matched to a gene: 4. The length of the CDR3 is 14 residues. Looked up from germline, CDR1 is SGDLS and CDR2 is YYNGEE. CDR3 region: CASSGLAGVSEQYF. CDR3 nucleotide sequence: TGTGCCAGCAGCGGACTAGCGGGAGTTAGCGAGCAGTACTTC. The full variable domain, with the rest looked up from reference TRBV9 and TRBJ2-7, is DSGVTQTPKHLITATGQRVTLRCSPRSGDLSVYWYQQSLDQGLQFLIQYYNGEERAKGNILERFSAQQFPDLHSELNLSSLELGDSALYFCASSGLAGVSEQYFGPGTRLTVT.

CDR3: CASSLNAGSNTGELFF. The CDR3 coding sequence is TGTGCCAGCAGCTTGAATGCGGGTTCGAACACCGGGGAGCTGTTTTTT. The chain has TRBV7-2 and TRBJ2-2, with a tentative D call TRBD2 (5 bases). The CDR3 has 16 residues. The germline V and J ends were trimmed by 3 bases and 0 bases, with 11 bases remaining between them. Germline CDR1 is SGHTA and CDR2 is FQGNSA.

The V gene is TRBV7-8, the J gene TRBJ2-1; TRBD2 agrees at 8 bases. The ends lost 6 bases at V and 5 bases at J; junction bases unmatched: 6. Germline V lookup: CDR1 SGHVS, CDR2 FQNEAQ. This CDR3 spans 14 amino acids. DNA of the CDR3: TGTGCCAGCAGGGCGGGACTAGTTAACAATGAGCAGTTCTTC. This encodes CASRAGLVNNEQFF.

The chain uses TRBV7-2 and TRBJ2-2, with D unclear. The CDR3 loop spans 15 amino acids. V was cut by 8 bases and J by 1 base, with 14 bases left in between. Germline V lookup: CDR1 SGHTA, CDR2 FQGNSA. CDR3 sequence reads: CASAEVSGNTGELFF. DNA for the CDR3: TGTGCCAGCGCAGAGGTTTCGGGGAACACCGGGGAGCTGTTTTTT.

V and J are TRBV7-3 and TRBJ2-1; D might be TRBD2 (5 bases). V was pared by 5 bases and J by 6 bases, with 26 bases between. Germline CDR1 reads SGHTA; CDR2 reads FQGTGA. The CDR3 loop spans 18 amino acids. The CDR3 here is CASSPAPPSSFEGNEQFF. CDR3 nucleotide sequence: TGTGCCAGCAGCCCAGCACCCCCATCGAGTTTTGAGGGCAATGAGCAGTTCTTC. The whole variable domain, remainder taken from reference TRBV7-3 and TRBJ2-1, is GAGVSQTPSNKVTEKGKYVELRCDPISGHTALYWYRQSLGQGPEFLIYFQGTGAADDSGLPNDRFFAVRPEGSVSTLKIQRTERGDSAVYLCASSPAPPSSFEGNEQFFGPGTRLTVL.

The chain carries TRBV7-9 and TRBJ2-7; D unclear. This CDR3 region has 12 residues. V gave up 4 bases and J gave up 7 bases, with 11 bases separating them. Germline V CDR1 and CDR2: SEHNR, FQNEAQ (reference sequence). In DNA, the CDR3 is TGTGCCAGCAGCTCCCCGCTTTGGGAGCAGTACTTC. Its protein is CASSSPLWEQYF.

In DNA form, the CDR3 reads TGTGCCAGCAGCCAACTACTAGCGGGGATCGATGAGCAGTTCTTC. Protein product: CASSQLLAGIDEQFF. V is TRBV14 and J is TRBJ2-1; TRBD2 aligns across 10 bases. J gave up 8 bases and V 2 bases, and 6 bases lay outside the gene matches. The CDR3 is 15 residues long. Germline assignment: CDR1 SGHDN and CDR2 FVKESK.

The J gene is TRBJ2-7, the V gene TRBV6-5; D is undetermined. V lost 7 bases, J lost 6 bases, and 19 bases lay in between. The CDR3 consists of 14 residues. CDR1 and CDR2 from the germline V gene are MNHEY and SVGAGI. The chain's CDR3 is CASKSRLGSGEQYF. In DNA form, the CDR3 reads TGTGCCAGCAAAAGCCGTCTCGGTTCTGGCGAGCAGTACTTC.

This CDR3 reads CASSYPSDQETQYF. CDR3 nucleotide sequence: TGTGCCAGCAGTTACCCTAGCGACCAAGAGACCCAGTACTTC. The rearrangement uses TRBV6-6 and TRBJ2-5; D might be TRBD2 (6 bases). The CDR3 has 14 amino acids. V was clipped by 2 bases and J by 0 bases, with 7 bases between them. Germline V CDR1 and CDR2: MNHNY, SVGAGI (reference sequence).

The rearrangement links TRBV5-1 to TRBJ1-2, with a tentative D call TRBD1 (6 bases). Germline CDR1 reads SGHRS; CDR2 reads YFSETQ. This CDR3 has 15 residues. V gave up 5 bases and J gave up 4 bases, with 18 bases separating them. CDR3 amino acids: CASSQHLQGSYGYTF. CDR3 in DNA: TGCGCCAGCAGTCAACACCTACAGGGATCCTATGGCTACACCTTC. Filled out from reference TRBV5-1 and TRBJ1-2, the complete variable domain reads KAGVTQTPRYLIKTRGQQVTLSCSPISGHRSVSWYQQTPGQGLQFLFEYFSETQRNKGNFPGRFSGRQFSNSRSEMNVSTLELGDSALYLCASSQHLQGSYGYTFGSGTRLTVV.

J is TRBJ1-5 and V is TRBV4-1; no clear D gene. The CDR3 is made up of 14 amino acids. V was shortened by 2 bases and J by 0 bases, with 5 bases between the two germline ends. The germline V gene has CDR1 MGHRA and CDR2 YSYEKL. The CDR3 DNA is TGCGCCAGCAGCCAACACTATAGCAATCAGCCCCAGCATTTT. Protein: CASSQHYSNQPQHF.

The CDR3 nucleotides are TGTGCCAGCAGCTTATTAGGGCCCCCAGGGGCAGATACGCAGTATTTT. Its translation: CASSLLGPPGADTQYF. The chain uses TRBV5-6 and TRBJ2-3, with D possibly being TRBD1 (6 bases). Between the trimmed V and J ends, which lost 2 bases and 4 bases, there was a span of 17 bases. Germline-derived CDR1 and CDR2 are SGHDT and YYEEEE. CDR3 size: 16 residues.

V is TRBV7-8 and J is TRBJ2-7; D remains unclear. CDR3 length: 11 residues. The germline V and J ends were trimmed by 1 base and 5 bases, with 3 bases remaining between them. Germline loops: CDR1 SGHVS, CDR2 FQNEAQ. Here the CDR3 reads CASSLVNEQYF. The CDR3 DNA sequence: TGTGCCAGCAGCTTAGTTAACGAGCAGTACTTC.

CDR3: CASSPTVNQETQYF. CDR3 nucleotides: TGTGCCAGCAGTCCGACAGTGAACCAAGAGACCCAGTACTTC. This chain connects TRBV27 to TRBJ2-5; D is perhaps TRBD1 (5 bases). CDR1 MNHEY and CDR2 SMNVEV come from the germline V gene (reference sequence). Trimming cost V 5 bases and J 0 bases, with 10 bases left between them. The length of the CDR3 is 14 residues.

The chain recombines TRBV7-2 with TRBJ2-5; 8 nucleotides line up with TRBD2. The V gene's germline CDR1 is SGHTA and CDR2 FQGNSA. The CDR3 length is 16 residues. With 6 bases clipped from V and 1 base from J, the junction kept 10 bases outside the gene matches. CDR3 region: CASSVTSANPQETQYF. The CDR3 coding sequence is TGTGCCAGCAGTGTGACTAGCGCTAACCCCCAAGAGACCCAGTACTTC.

The CDR3 reads CASSEDRFSYEQYF. Written as DNA, the CDR3 is TGTGCCAGCAGTGAGGACAGATTCTCCTACGAGCAGTACTTC. The V call is TRBV6-1, the J call TRBJ2-7; maybe TRBD1 (6 bases). Germline-derived CDR1 and CDR2 are MNHNS and SASEGT. The CDR3 covers 14 residues. V was trimmed by 3 bases and J by 0 bases, leaving 9 bases between them.

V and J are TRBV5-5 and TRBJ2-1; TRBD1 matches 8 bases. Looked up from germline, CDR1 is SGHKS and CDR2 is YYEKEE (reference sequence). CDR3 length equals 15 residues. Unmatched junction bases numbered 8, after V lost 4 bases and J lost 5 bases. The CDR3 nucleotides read TGTGCCAGCAGCCTGAGGACAGGGTTGGACAATGAGCAGTTCTTC. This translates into CASSLRTGLDNEQFF.

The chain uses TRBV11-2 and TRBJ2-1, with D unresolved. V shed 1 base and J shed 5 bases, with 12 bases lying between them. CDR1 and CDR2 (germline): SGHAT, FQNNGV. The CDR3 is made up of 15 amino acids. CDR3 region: CASSLGNHEDNEQFF. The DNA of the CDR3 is TGTGCCAGCAGCTTAGGGAACCATGAGGACAATGAGCAGTTCTTC.

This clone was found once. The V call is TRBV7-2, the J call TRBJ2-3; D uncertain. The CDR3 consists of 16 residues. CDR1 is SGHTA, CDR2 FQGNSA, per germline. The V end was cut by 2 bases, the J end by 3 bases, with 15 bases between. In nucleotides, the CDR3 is TGTGCCAGCAGCTTACAGGATTATCACCCGACAGATACGCAGTATTTT. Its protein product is CASSLQDYHPTDTQYF.

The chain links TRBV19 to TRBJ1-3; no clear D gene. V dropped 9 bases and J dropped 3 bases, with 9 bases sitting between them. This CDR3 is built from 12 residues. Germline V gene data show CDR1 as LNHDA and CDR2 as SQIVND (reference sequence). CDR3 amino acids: CASSADGNTIYF. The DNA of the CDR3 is TGTGCCAGCTCAGCGGATGGAAACACCATATATTTT.

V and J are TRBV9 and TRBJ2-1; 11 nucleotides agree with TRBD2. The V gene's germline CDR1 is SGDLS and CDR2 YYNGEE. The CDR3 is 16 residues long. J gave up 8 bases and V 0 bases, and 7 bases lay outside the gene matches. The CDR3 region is CASSVGRTSGSHEQFF. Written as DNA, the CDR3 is TGTGCCAGCAGCGTAGGACGTACTAGCGGGAGCCATGAGCAGTTCTTC.